The clone carrying this TCR beta chain was seen at least ten times. Trimming took off 7 bases at V and 1 base at J, with 13 bases between the two ends. CDR3 size: 14 residues. In TCRdb, the RT-PCR reads were re-called with MiXCR into one record per CDR3 protein. The table shows about 700,000 distinct CDR3 sequences, with 12% to 15% occurring only once. The sequence was collected from a female donor in good health, serving as a healthy control. The material sequenced was memory CD4+ T cells from blood. V is TRBV12-3 or TRBV12-4 and J is TRBJ1-1; D call uncertain. The CDR3, as DNA: TGTGCCAGCACCCTTGGGTCAGGGAACACTGAAGCTTTCTTT. Amino acid sequence: CASTLGSGNTEAFF.